A single sample is the source of the 22 T cell receptor beta chains below, sequenced in a study of CD8+CD57+ T cells in acquired aplastic anemia. It was patients with CD8+CD57+ cell expansion by flow cytometry who were chosen for sequencing. The TCR beta profiling, which covered VDJ combination and CDR3 sequence, was carried out using genomic DNA as the template. TCRdb re-called the reads with MiXCR, one entry per CDR3 protein. The table includes under 200,000 distinct CDR3 sequences, 45% to 50% detected once. Material: sorted CD4+, CD8+, or CD8+CD57+ T cells (not recorded which) from PBMCs. These receptors originate from a human donor with aplastic anemia.

The sample holds one count of this clonotype. Since the CDR3 does not end with the conserved phenylalanine or tryptophan, this likely comes from a read error. This chain joins TRBV24-1 and TRBJ1-1; D is unclear. V shed 5 bases and J shed 5 bases, with 8 bases lying between them. The germline V gene encodes CDR1 KGHDR and CDR2 SFDVKD. The length of the CDR3 is 12 residues. In DNA, the CDR3 is TGTGCCACCAGTGGAGGCGGGACTGAAGCTTTCCTT. This codes for CATSGGGTEAFL.

The J gene is TRBJ2-5, the V gene TRBV20-1; 12 nucleotides align to TRBD2. The CDR3 runs 14 residues. Looked up from germline, CDR1 is DFQATT and CDR2 is SNEGSKA (reference sequence). Trimming cost V 5 bases and J 5 bases; bases outside gene matches: 6. The CDR3 reads CSAPTSGGVETQYF. The CDR3 region has the DNA TGCAGTGCTCCGACTAGCGGGGGAGTGGAGACCCAGTACTTC.

This chain links TRBV28 with TRBJ2-7; 10 positions agree with TRBD1. CDR1 is MDHEN, CDR2 SYDVKM, per germline. This CDR3 spans 16 amino acids. The V segment lost 2 bases and the J segment 5 bases; nucleotides outside the gene matches: 9. CDR3 in DNA: TGTGCCAGCAGTTTACATCCCGGGACAGGGGCCCACGAGCAGTACTTC. This gives the protein CASSLHPGTGAHEQYF.

The sample holds many counts of this clonotype. The V and J genes are TRBV7-9 and TRBJ2-5; 7 nucleotides align to TRBD2. This CDR3 contains 15 residues. The J segment lost 5 bases and the V segment lost 2 bases, leaving 8 bases of the junction unmatched. Germline CDR1 SEHNR, CDR2 FQNEAQ (reference sequence). The CDR3, as DNA: TGTGCCAGCAGCTTATATCCGGGAGGAAGGGAGACCCAGTACTTC. This translates into CASSLYPGGRETQYF.

This chain joins TRBV3-1 and TRBJ1-4; TRBD1 agrees at 7 bases. V gave up 0 bases and J gave up 8 bases; unmatched junction bases: 6. This CDR3 is built from 15 residues. Germline CDR1 LGHDT, CDR2 YNNKEL (reference sequence). CDR3 DNA sequence: TGTGCCAGCAGCCAAGATCAACAGGGGAGGGAAAAACTGTTTTTT. The encoded protein is CASSQDQQGREKLFF. Looking up the rest from reference TRBV3-1 and TRBJ1-4 gives the full variable domain: DTAVSQTPKYLVTQMGNDKSIKCEQNLGHDTMYWYKQDSKKFLKIMFSYNNKELIINETVPNRFSPKSPDKAHLNLHINSLELGDSAVYFCASSQDQQGREKLFFGSGTQLSVL.

Worth noting for this clonotype: This may come from a read error, since a much larger clone is one base off. This chain uses TRBV4-3 with TRBJ2-6, with D tentatively TRBD2 (5 bases). CDR1 LGHNA and CDR2 YSLEER come from the germline V gene. The CDR3 is 17 amino acids. V was cut by 1 base and J by 0 bases, with 10 bases left in between. The CDR3 coding sequence is TGCGCCAGCAGCCAAGGAGGGCAGAGCTCTGGGGCCAACGTCCTGACTTTC. Translating it yields CASSQGGQSSGANVLTF.

In regard to this clonotype: A much larger clone sits a single nucleotide away, making a read error possible. CDR3 loop: CASSLGGSEQFF. The CDR3 DNA reads TGTGCCAGCAGTTTAGGAGGGAGCGAGCAGTTCTTC. The gene calls are TRBV10-3 and TRBJ2-1, with D tentatively TRBD2 (6 bases). This CDR3 has 12 amino acids. Germline-derived CDR1 and CDR2 are ENHRY and SYGVKD.

V is TRBV9 and J is TRBJ2-2, with D possibly TRBD1 on 6 matching bases. Trimming pared 0 bases from V and 3 bases from J, leaving 9 bases between. Looked up from germline, CDR1 is SGDLS and CDR2 is YYNGEE. The CDR3 totals 15 residues. The CDR3 DNA reads as TGTGCCAGCAGCGTAGACAGGGAATACACCGGGGAGCTGTTTTTT. Translation: CASSVDREYTGELFF.

Ten or more counts support this clonotype. The chain joins TRBV5-4 to TRBJ2-1, with 8 nucleotides matching TRBD1. J was trimmed by 4 bases and V by 4 bases; bases with no gene match: 10. This CDR3 contains 16 residues. Germline assignment: CDR1 SGHNT and CDR2 YYREEE (reference sequence). In DNA form, the CDR3 reads TGTGCCAGCAGCCACCCCGGGACAGGCATGTACAATGAGCAGTTCTTC. It is translated as CASSHPGTGMYNEQFF. The variable domain in full, with the rest retrieved from reference TRBV5-4 and TRBJ2-1, is ETGVTQSPTHLIKTRGQQVTLRCSSQSGHNTVSWYQQALGQGPQFIFQYYREEENGRGNFPPRFSGLQFPNYSSELNVNALELDDSALYLCASSHPGTGMYNEQFFGPGTRLTVL.

Ten or more counts support this clonotype. The chain couples TRBV7-6 to TRBJ2-7; D is possibly TRBD1 or TRBD2 (5 bases each). Per the germline V gene, CDR1 is SGHVS and CDR2 is FNYEAQ. The germline V and J ends were trimmed by 0 bases and 7 bases, with 13 bases remaining between them. The CDR3 extends over 14 amino acids. The CDR3 reads CASSLARGTQEQYF. CDR3 bases: TGTGCCAGCAGCTTAGCAAGAGGGACGCAGGAGCAGTACTTC. Together with reference TRBV7-6 and TRBJ2-7, the CDR3 gives the full variable domain: GAGVSQSPRYKVTKRGQDVALRCDPISGHVSLYWYRQALGQGPEFLTYFNYEAQQDKSGLPNDRFSAERPEGSISTLTIQRTEQRDSAMYRCASSLARGTQEQYFGPGTRLTVT.

The chain is built from TRBV15 and TRBJ2-7, with 7 nucleotides matching TRBD2. The trim removed 3 bases at V and 3 bases at J, leaving 11 bases unmatched. The CDR3 runs 16 residues. CDR1 and CDR2 (germline): LNHNV, YYDKDF (reference sequence). DNA for the CDR3: TGTGCCACCAGCAGTGAGGTCAGCGGGGTCGGCTACGAGCAGTACTTC. It specifies CATSSEVSGVGYEQYF.

The table lists this clonotype with a few counts. The V call is TRBV7-3, the J call TRBJ1-6, with D possibly TRBD1 on 5 matching bases. This CDR3 region has 12 residues. Germline CDR1 SGHTA, CDR2 FQGTGA. V gave up 6 bases and J gave up 16 bases, with 16 bases separating them. The DNA for the CDR3 is TGTGCCAGCAGTTTGGTGGGGGACCGTCTCCACTTT. Amino acids: CASSLVGDRLHF.

This rearrangement joins TRBV5-1 to TRBJ2-1, with 11 bases identical to TRBD2. The CDR3 loop spans 17 amino acids. CDR1 and CDR2 (germline): SGHRS, YFSETQ. V trimming: 0 bases; J trimming: 5 bases; junction bases outside the gene matches: 7. As DNA, the CDR3 is TGCGCCAGCAGCTTGGGTACTAGCGGGAGTTTCCACAATGAGCAGTTCTTC. This gives the protein CASSLGTSGSFHNEQFF. Together with reference TRBV5-1 and TRBJ2-1, the CDR3 gives the full variable domain: KAGVTQTPRYLIKTRGQQVTLSCSPISGHRSVSWYQQTPGQGLQFLFEYFSETQRNKGNFPGRFSGRQFSNSRSEMNVSTLELGDSALYLCASSLGTSGSFHNEQFFGPGTRLTVL.

This clonotype showed up many times. The V call is TRBV15, the J call TRBJ2-1; 13 bases line up with TRBD2. The CDR3 is made up of 16 amino acids. J was trimmed by 2 bases and V by 3 bases; bases with no gene match: 1. The V gene's germline CDR1 is LNHNV and CDR2 YYDKDF (reference sequence). The CDR3 reads CATSRTSGRPYNEQFF. The CDR3, as DNA: TGTGCCACCAGCAGGACTAGCGGGAGGCCCTACAATGAGCAGTTCTTC. The entire variable domain, with the rest obtained from reference TRBV15 and TRBJ2-1, is as follows: DAMVIQNPRYQVTQFGKPVTLSCSQTLNHNVMYWYQQKSSQAPKLLFHYYDKDFNNEADTPDNFQSRRPNTSFCFLDIRSPGLGDTAMYLCATSRTSGRPYNEQFFGPGTRLTVL.

This clonotype occurred many times. CDR3 in DNA: TGTGCCAGCAGCTCCCACAGGGGGCTGGAGCAGTACTTC. It yields the protein CASSSHRGLEQYF. This rearrangement joins TRBV5-6 to TRBJ2-7; 9 bases match TRBD1. J lost 7 bases, V lost 3 bases, and 5 bases had no gene match. This CDR3 comprises 13 residues. Per germline, CDR1 SGHDT and CDR2 YYEEEE.

The chain recombines TRBV5-1 with TRBJ2-7; TRBD1 is a possible D gene (6 bases). CDR1 is SGHRS and CDR2 is YFSETQ in the germline V gene. The ends were cut back, 2 bases at V and 5 bases at J, with 14 bases in the middle. This CDR3 comprises 14 residues. The CDR3 loop reads CASSFEQGRNEQYF. The CDR3 coding sequence is TGCGCCAGCAGCTTTGAACAGGGACGTAACGAGCAGTACTTC.

The DNA for the CDR3 is TGCAGTGCTAGCCGGGACGCGGCGAGTGCAACTAATGAAAAACTGTTTTTT. Protein sequence: CSASRDAASATNEKLFF. The V call is TRBV20-1, the J call TRBJ1-4; tentative D call: TRBD1 (5 bases). Per the germline V gene, CDR1 is DFQATT and CDR2 is SNEGSKA (reference sequence). The CDR3 spans 17 residues. V lost 3 bases and J lost 0, with 17 bases in between.

The V call is TRBV19, the J call TRBJ2-3, with TRBD2 matching 7 bases. Trimming removed 3 bases from V and 11 bases from J; junction bases left unmatched: 8. Germline V gene lookup returns CDR1 LNHDA and CDR2 SQIVND (reference sequence). This CDR3 has 13 residues. The DNA of the CDR3 is TGTGCCAGTAGTATGGGAGGGCCGAATGAGCAGTATTTT. This translates into CASSMGGPNEQYF. Drawing the rest from reference TRBV19 and TRBJ2-3, the complete variable domain is DGGITQSPKYLFRKEGQNVTLSCEQNLNHDAMYWYRQDPGQGLRLIYYSQIVNDFQKGDIAEGYSVSREKKESFPLTVTSAQKNPTAFYLCASSMGGPNEQYFGPGTRLTVL.

The genes are TRBV6-5 and TRBJ1-2; D is undetermined. V was cut by 0 bases and J by 5 bases, with 13 bases left in between. The CDR3 covers 15 residues. Germline CDR1 and CDR2: MNHEY and SVGAGI. The CDR3 DNA is TGTGCCAGCAGTTACTCTGAGACCCCATTATATGGCTACACCTTC. Translating gives CASSYSETPLYGYTF.

This chain connects TRBV10-3 to TRBJ2-7, with D tentatively TRBD1 (6 bases). V lost 4 bases and J 5 bases, leaving 12 bases between the germline ends. Germline lookup yields CDR1 ENHRY and CDR2 SYGVKD. This CDR3 comprises 13 residues. The CDR3 here is CAISGGLQDEQYF. DNA for the CDR3: TGTGCCATCAGTGGGGGGCTTCAGGACGAGCAGTACTTC.

In this sample, this clonotype turned up many times. This sequence joins TRBV20-1 and TRBJ2-7; D is uncertain. Germline V lookup: CDR1 DFQATT, CDR2 SNEGSKA (reference sequence). The V gene lost 1 base and the J gene lost 1 base, with 8 bases spanning the gap. The CDR3 is 13 amino acids. For the CDR3, the DNA is TGCAGTGCTAGAGTGGCGGAGTCCTACGAGCAGTACTTC. Protein product: CSARVAESYEQYF.

At least ten counts were recorded for this clonotype. V usage is TRBV25-1 and J usage is TRBJ2-5, with D hard to call. The CDR3 extends over 11 amino acids. Germline CDR1 and CDR2: MGHDK and SYGVNS. Between the trimmed V and J ends, which lost 4 bases and 2 bases, there was a span of 2 bases. The CDR3 nucleotides are TGTGCCAGCAGTGGGCAAGAGACCCAGTACTTC. This sequence encodes CASSGQETQYF.